This T cell receptor beta chain was documented in a study of radiotherapy plus CTLA-4 blockade in lung cancer. Germline V lookup: CDR1 SGHRS, CDR2 YFSETQ. J gave up 12 bases and V 4 bases, and 18 bases lay outside the gene matches. The CDR3 runs 18 residues. Sequenced by immunoSEQ multiplex PCR; TCRdb stores in-frame clones only, minus some. The table includes some 100,000 clones, about 77% detected once. The TCR sequence derives from a human donor with non-small cell lung cancer who had a partial response to radiotherapy plus ipilimumab. Source: peripheral blood, taken from a patient treated with radiotherapy plus ipilimumab. The chain is built from TRBV5-1 and TRBJ2-1, with TRBD2 matching 14 bases. As DNA, the CDR3 is TGCGCCAGCAGCCACGGGACTAGCGGGAGAGTGGGGGGCCGGGGGCAGTTCTTC. This encodes CASSHGTSGRVGGRGQFF.